A single sample is the source of the 3 T cell receptor beta chains below, sequenced in a study of tumor-infiltrating lymphocytes in oesophageal squamous cell carcinoma. In TCRdb, the PCR reads were re-called with MiXCR into one record per CDR3 protein. The sample includes 12,000 or so distinct CDR3 sequences, 50% to 70% seen only once; the top ten take around 32%. Specimen: esophageal tumor tissue. The receptors shown here come from a female donor with esophageal squamous cell carcinoma.

The sample holds many counts of this clonotype. A much larger clone differs from this one at a single base, so this may be a read error. The CDR3 DNA reads as TGTGCCAGCAGTTACGGCGGGACAGTGCAGTACTTC. It is translated as CASSYGGTVQYF. The chain recombines TRBV6-6 with TRBJ2-7; a weak D match, TRBD1 (7 bases). The CDR3 extends over 12 amino acids. In germline, CDR1 is MNHNY, CDR2 SVGAGI (reference sequence). The germline V and J ends were trimmed by 2 bases and 9 bases, with 11 bases remaining between them.

This clonotype occurred many times. V and J are TRBV11-1 and TRBJ1-1, with 9 nucleotides matching TRBD1. V shed 5 bases, J shed 11 bases, and the junction held 12 bases outside the gene matches. The germline gives CDR1 SGHAT, CDR2 FQDESV (reference sequence). The CDR3 loop spans 14 amino acids. The CDR3 bases are TGTGCCAGCAGCCCTGAAGGGACAGGGTCCGACGCTTTCTTT. As protein: CASSPEGTGSDAFF.

The chain carries TRBV5-1 and TRBJ1-1; tentative D call: TRBD1 (6 bases). This CDR3 contains 14 residues. In germline, CDR1 is SGHRS, CDR2 YFSETQ. V gave up 0 bases and J gave up 4 bases, with 10 bases separating them. Written as DNA, the CDR3 is TGCGCCAGCAGCTTGGCGGGGGCGCTCACTGAAGCTTTCTTT. Protein sequence: CASSLAGALTEAFF.